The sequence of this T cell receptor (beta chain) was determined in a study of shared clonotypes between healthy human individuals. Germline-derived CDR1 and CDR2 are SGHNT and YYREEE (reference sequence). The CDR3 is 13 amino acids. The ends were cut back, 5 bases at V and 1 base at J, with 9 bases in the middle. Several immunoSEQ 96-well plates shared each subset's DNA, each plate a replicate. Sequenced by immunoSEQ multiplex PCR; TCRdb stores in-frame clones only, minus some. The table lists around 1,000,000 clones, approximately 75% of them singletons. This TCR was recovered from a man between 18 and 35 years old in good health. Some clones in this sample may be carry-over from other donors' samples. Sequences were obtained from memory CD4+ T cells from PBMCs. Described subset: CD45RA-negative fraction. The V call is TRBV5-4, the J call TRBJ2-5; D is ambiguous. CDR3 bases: TGTGCCAGCAGGATAGGGTTCCAAGAGACCCAGTACTTC. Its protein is CASRIGFQETQYF.